The 9 T cell receptor beta chains given below trace back to one sample, sequenced in a study of T cell changes during pregnancy in multiple sclerosis. The protocol was immunoSEQ multiplex PCR, while the TCRdb copy is restricted to in-frame clones and leaves out a portion. Of approximately 130,000 clones in the sample, less than 97% were seen once. The sample consisted of peripheral blood, taken after pregnancy. The receptors were sampled from a female donor with multiple sclerosis, enrolled in a pregnancy study.

V gene TRBV5-4 combines with J gene TRBJ2-5, with 9 positions matching TRBD2. The germline CDR1 and CDR2 sequences are SGHNT and YYREEE (reference sequence). The V and J ends lost 2 bases and 3 bases, in that order; junction bases with no gene match: 5. The CDR3 runs 15 residues. In DNA, the CDR3 is TGTGCCAGCAGCTTAGTGCTAGCGGGAAAAGAGACCCAGTACTTC. It yields the protein CASSLVLAGKETQYF.

This chain links TRBV4-2 with TRBJ2-1; 12 bases agree with TRBD2. V lost 0 bases, J lost 8 bases, and 11 bases stayed unmatched. Germline loops: CDR1 LGHNA, CDR2 YNFKEQ. CDR3 length: 18 residues. CDR3 in amino acids: CASSQEGPLAGGDHEQFF. CDR3 in DNA: TGTGCCAGCAGCCAAGAAGGGCCTCTAGCGGGAGGGGATCATGAGCAGTTCTTC.

The gene calls are TRBV9 and TRBJ2-3, with TRBD2 matching 11 bases. V gave up 3 bases and J gave up 4 bases; unmatched junction bases: 4. CDR3 size: 15 residues. Germline values: CDR1 SGDLS, CDR2 YYNGEE. CDR3 sequence (DNA): TGTGCCAGCAGCGGAACTAGCGGGAGATCAGATACGCAGTATTTT. It specifies CASSGTSGRSDTQYF.

The chain joins TRBV28 to TRBJ1-1; 7 bases agree with TRBD1. The germline V gene has CDR1 MDHEN and CDR2 SYDVKM. Trimming cost V 5 bases and J 3 bases; bases outside gene matches: 6. The CDR3 spans 14 residues. CDR3 loop: CASSPGGRYTEAFF. The CDR3 region has the DNA TGTGCCAGCAGTCCAGGGGGAAGGTACACTGAAGCTTTCTTT.

The chain joins TRBV13 to TRBJ2-2, with 8 bases that match TRBD1. V lost 4 bases, J lost 6 bases, and 7 bases stayed unmatched. The CDR3 loop spans 15 amino acids. CDR1 and CDR2 from the germline V gene are PRHDT and FYEKMQ (reference sequence). The CDR3 region is CASSSWTGSSGELFF. The CDR3 DNA sequence: TGTGCCAGCAGCTCTTGGACAGGGTCATCCGGGGAGCTGTTTTTT.

This clone was recorded only once. The chain combines TRBV19 with TRBJ2-2; 11 nucleotides match TRBD2. The CDR3 loop spans 16 amino acids. Germline V gene data show CDR1 as LNHDA and CDR2 as SQIVND (reference sequence). V lost 3 bases to trimming and J lost 4 bases; unmatched junction nucleotides: 4. The CDR3 bases are TGTGCCAGTAGTATCCGGGGGACTAGCGGCACCGGGGAGCTGTTTTTT. Amino acid sequence: CASSIRGTSGTGELFF.

The chain combines TRBV5-1 with TRBJ2-1; 14 bases align to TRBD2. Germline loops: CDR1 SGHRS, CDR2 YFSETQ. The CDR3 spans 14 residues. Trimming at V came to 7 bases and at J to 7 bases, leaving 4 bases not matched to a gene. This CDR3 is CASDRLAGGNEQFF. In DNA, the CDR3 is TGCGCCAGCGATAGACTAGCGGGAGGGAATGAGCAGTTCTTC. Using reference TRBV5-1 and TRBJ2-1 for the parts outside the CDR3, the full variable domain is KAGVTQTPRYLIKTRGQQVTLSCSPISGHRSVSWYQQTPGQGLQFLFEYFSETQRNKGNFPGRFSGRQFSNSRSEMNVSTLELGDSALYLCASDRLAGGNEQFFGPGTRLTVL.

V usage is TRBV29-1 and J usage is TRBJ1-2; 9 bases map to TRBD1. This CDR3 region has 14 residues. Germline V gives CDR1 SQVTM, CDR2 ANQGSEA. The junction had 18 bases not matched to a gene; V was cut back by 7 bases and J by 12 bases. The CDR3 loop reads CSDRQGGTLMSDTF. For the CDR3, the DNA is TGCAGCGATAGACAGGGGGGGACTCTAATGTCGGACACCTTC.

This clone was detected once. This chain joins TRBV5-1 and TRBJ2-3; maybe TRBD2 (6 bases). Germline values: CDR1 SGHRS, CDR2 YFSETQ. This CDR3 contains 16 residues. V lost 5 bases, J lost 2 bases, and 18 bases lay in between. CDR3 coding DNA: TGCGCCAGCAGACCTCCTCGGGCTAGCGTCACAGATACGCAGTATTTT. Translating it yields CASRPPRASVTDTQYF. Combining the CDR3 with reference TRBV5-1 and TRBJ2-3 gives the whole variable domain KAGVTQTPRYLIKTRGQQVTLSCSPISGHRSVSWYQQTPGQGLQFLFEYFSETQRNKGNFPGRFSGRQFSNSRSEMNVSTLELGDSALYLCASRPPRASVTDTQYFGPGTRLTVL.